This record covers a single T cell receptor beta chain. No cognate antigen has been identified for it. No qualities accompany the bases; no much larger clone lies one base away. These data are taken from a study of T cell repertoires in cytomegalovirus infection (dated by TCRdb to the late 2010s). About the full investigation: Donor HLA type was relevant to the analysis, as public TCR beta signatures indicated carriage of CMV infection together with the matching HLA type. Study-wide conclusions, independent of this receptor: In the ex vivo response, HLA-C-restricted CMV-specific TCR beta clonotypes were dominant, and in two of eight donors the single most frequent clonotype came from this HLA-C-restricted group. In both this cohort and an independent roughly 350-donor cohort, the cumulative frequency of public TCR beta family members distinguished carriers of CMV infection plus the relevant HLA type.

TCRdb records Illumina HiSeq 1500 as the sequencer. TCRdb passed the public sequencing reads through fastp at Q25 and MiXCR, retaining productive beta sequences. Under each unique CDR3 protein, matching rows form one entry showing the most common genes and DNA. Across this sample there are 150,000 to 200,000 distinct CDR3 sequences, with approximately 15% seen only once. The ten most abundant clones make up roughly 27% of the sample. From the cysteine up to the phenylalanine, the CDR3 has a length of 15 residues. The entry retains the CDR3 DNA only, 45 bases that are in frame from base 1. At the junction V is shortened by 3 bases and J by 7 bases; bases outside the gene matches: 7. CDR1 and CDR2 (MDHEN, SYDVKM) derive from the germline V gene.

Recombination connected TRBV28 to TRBJ1-2; TRBD1 lines up with 11 middle nucleotides. The source material was PBMCs. The source is a human donor in good health (CMV status not recorded). Some clones in this sample may be carry-over from other donors' samples. The CDR3 sequence is CASSFLPGQGGGYTF. The DNA sequence reads TGTGCCAGCAGTTTTCTCCCGGGACAGGGGGGTGGCTACACCTTC.